What follows describes a single TCR beta chain. Its antigen is unknown. The record originates from a study of cytomegalovirus exposure and HLA in healthy donors. Regarding the study as a whole: A later look showed TCR association rates differing by HLA locus, highest for DRB1 and lowest for HLA-C.

With 60 Vbeta and 13 Jbeta primers, the PCR was carried out. TCRdb's table, derived via immunoSEQ multiplex PCR, lists solely in-frame clones and lacks some. The sample has some 100,000 clones, approximately 73% seen once. The CDR3 has 14 amino acids. Germline V gene data show CDR1 as SGHRS and CDR2 as YFSETQ. V gave up 0 bases and J gave up 2 bases, with 8 bases separating them. J is TRBJ1-1 and V is TRBV5-1; possibly TRBD1 for D (5 bases). Material for sequencing was PBMCs. This receptor was obtained from a woman in her 50s in good health and CMV-seropositive. The CDR3 protein is CASSLVQGNTEAFF. The CDR3 nucleotides are TGCGCCAGCAGCTTGGTGCAGGGAAACACTGAAGCTTTCTTT.